Listed here are 27 T cell receptor beta chains from one sample, sequenced in a study of T cell repertoires in cytomegalovirus infection. No antigen has been assigned to these receptors. Via MiXCR, TCRdb re-called the reads, giving one row per CDR3 protein. The data hold about 920,000 distinct CDR3 sequences, with approximately 30% observed a single time. The sample was cultured CD8+ T cells from PBMCs, taken from culture after CMV antigen stimulation. The receptors were sampled from a human donor in good health (CMV status not recorded). Some clones in this sample may be carry-over from other donors' samples.

For this clonotype: A junction end diverges from the germline sequence, so it may reflect a read error. J is TRBJ2-3 and V is TRBV7-3; tentatively, D is TRBD2 (5 bases). Germline values: CDR1 SGHTA, CDR2 FQGTGA. This CDR3 has 15 residues. In DNA, the CDR3 is TGTGTCAGCAGCCTCGAGGGCAGACGCACAGATACGCAGTATTTT. This translates into CVSSLEGRRTDTQYF. Drawing the rest from reference TRBV7-3 and TRBJ2-3, the complete variable domain is GAGVSQTPSNKVTEKGKYVELRCDPISGHTALYWYRQSLGQGPEFLIYFQGTGAADDSGLPNDRFFAVRPEGSVSTLKIQRTERGDSAVYLCVSSLEGRRTDTQYFGPGTRLTVL.

This clonotype was seen a few times. The J gene is TRBJ2-7, the V gene TRBV27; D might be TRBD2 (6 bases). Trimming shortened V by 3 bases and J by 7 bases, and 22 bases separated the two germline ends. The CDR3 sequence is 16 residues long. The germline CDR1 and CDR2 sequences are MNHEY and SMNVEV (reference sequence). The CDR3 loop is CASSFPSTGGVWEQYF. CDR3 DNA: TGTGCCAGCAGTTTCCCCTCTACCGGGGGAGTATGGGAGCAGTACTTC.

This clonotype was seen only a few times. V is TRBV11-2 and J is TRBJ2-7; 7 positions match TRBD1. The CDR3 contains 16 residues. Trimming at V came to 4 bases and at J to 2 bases, leaving 11 bases not matched to a gene. The germline CDR1 and CDR2 sequences are SGHAT and FQNNGV. The CDR3 loop reads CASSSWTRDRTYEQYF. The DNA for the CDR3 is TGTGCCAGCAGCTCCTGGACCCGGGACAGAACCTACGAGCAGTACTTC.

This chain connects TRBV27 to TRBJ1-4; a weak D match, TRBD1 (6 bases). Germline CDR1 MNHEY, CDR2 SMNVEV (reference sequence). CDR3 length: 14 residues. V gave up 8 bases and J gave up 8 bases, with 18 bases separating them. The CDR3: CASGTRGWDEKLFF. CDR3 in DNA: TGTGCCAGCGGGACCAGGGGATGGGACGAAAAACTGTTTTTT.

The J gene is TRBJ2-2, the V gene TRBV9; D is unclear. Trimming took off 3 bases at V and 7 bases at J, with 7 bases between the two ends. Germline lookup yields CDR1 SGDLS and CDR2 YYNGEE. The CDR3 extends over 12 amino acids. In DNA, the CDR3 is TGTGCCAGCAGCGAAAGAGTCGGGGAGCTGTTTTTT. Translation: CASSERVGELFF. Using reference TRBV9 and TRBJ2-2 for the parts outside the CDR3, the full variable domain is DSGVTQTPKHLITATGQRVTLRCSPRSGDLSVYWYQQSLDQGLQFLIQYYNGEERAKGNILERFSAQQFPDLHSELNLSSLELGDSALYFCASSERVGELFFGEGSRLTVL.

Worth noting for this clonotype: Mismatch with germline at one junction end may stem from a read error. This chain joins TRBV7-6 and TRBJ1-6; the match to TRBD1 covers 8 bases. The germline CDR1 and CDR2 sequences are SGHVS and FNYEAQ. The CDR3 extends over 16 amino acids. CDR3 protein: CASRWGDRGYNSPLHF. The CDR3, as DNA: TGTGCCAGCAGATGGGGAGACAGGGGTTATAATTCACCCCTTCACTTT.

This clonotype was seen a handful of times. The chain employs TRBV27 and TRBJ1-2; maybe TRBD1 (6 bases). The CDR3 totals 13 residues. Germline values: CDR1 MNHEY, CDR2 SMNVEV (reference sequence). V lost 3 bases and J 5 bases, leaving 10 bases between the germline ends. For the CDR3, the DNA is TGTGCCAGCAGTTTCGGGGACACTTATGGCTACACCTTC. This codes for CASSFGDTYGYTF.

This clonotype occurred a few times. The genes are TRBV23-1 and TRBJ1-4; the D is unclear. TRBV23-1 has ORF status, its function being uncertain. CDR3 size: 15 residues. V was clipped by 3 bases and J by 4 bases, with 12 bases between them. The CDR3 nucleotides are TGCGCCAGCAGTCATCCGGGCTGCCTTAATGAAAAACTGTTTTTT. Protein: CASSHPGCLNEKLFF.

This clonotype was counted a few times. The rearrangement uses TRBV6-5 and TRBJ2-1; 7 positions agree with TRBD1. Per germline, CDR1 MNHEY and CDR2 SVGAGI. CDR3 size: 17 residues. After removal of 0 bases from V and 8 bases from J, the junction contained 13 bases not matched to a gene. CDR3 region: CASSYSGRAGGGDEQFF. CDR3 bases: TGTGCCAGCAGTTACTCGGGTAGGGCAGGGGGTGGGGATGAGCAGTTCTTC.

This clonotype was seen only a few times. The CDR3 region is CASSRAGGRTDTQYF. CDR3 coding DNA: TGTGCCAGCAGTCGAGCGGGGGGCCGCACAGATACGCAGTATTTT. This chain joins TRBV27 and TRBJ2-3, with 9 bases matching TRBD2. The J segment lost 1 base and the V segment lost 5 bases, leaving 4 bases of the junction unmatched. This CDR3 has 15 residues. In germline, CDR1 is MNHEY, CDR2 SMNVEV (reference sequence).

This clonotype was counted ten times or more. The V and J genes are TRBV12-3 or TRBV12-4 and TRBJ1-2, with 7 bases matching TRBD1. The J segment lost 4 bases and the V segment lost 2 bases, leaving 7 bases of the junction unmatched. CDR3 length: 15 amino acids. The CDR3 nucleotides read TGTGCCAGCAGTTTACCGGGACAGTCTGGCTATGGCTACACCTTC. Protein product: CASSLPGQSGYGYTF.

A few counts support this clonotype. The chain has TRBV5-4 and TRBJ2-3, with 12 bases that match TRBD1. CDR3 length equals 16 residues. CDR1 and CDR2 (germline): SGHNT, YYREEE (reference sequence). The V gene end was trimmed by 5 bases and the J gene end by 3 bases; junction bases not matched to a gene: 7. CDR3 region: CASRVWDRGQTDTQYF. CDR3 in DNA: TGTGCCAGCAGGGTCTGGGACAGGGGGCAGACAGATACGCAGTATTTT.

The chain is built from TRBV11-3 and TRBJ2-5, with D perhaps matching TRBD2 (5 bases). Germline V gene lookup returns CDR1 SGHNT and CDR2 YENEEA. The CDR3 length is 15 residues. V lost 5 bases and J 5 bases, leaving 18 bases between the germline ends. The CDR3 loop reads CASSVGGRAEETQYF. The CDR3 coding sequence is TGTGCCAGCAGCGTAGGAGGACGAGCGGAGGAGACCCAGTACTTC.

This clonotype was counted between two and nine times. The V call is TRBV7-9, the J call TRBJ2-1; 7 bases are a match to TRBD1. The CDR3 contains 14 residues. Trimming cost V 6 bases and J 4 bases; bases outside gene matches: 6. The V gene's germline CDR1 is SEHNR and CDR2 FQNEAQ (reference sequence). In DNA form, the CDR3 reads TGTGCCAGCAGGGAACCGGGACAGTACAATGAGCAGTTCTTC. Translated, it gives CASREPGQYNEQFF.

V gene TRBV6-5 combines with J gene TRBJ1-3; D possibly corresponds to TRBD1 (5 bases). This CDR3 region has 19 residues. Germline V gene sequence: CDR1 MNHEY, CDR2 SVGAGI. Trimming took 0 bases from V and 0 from J, leaving 18 bases between them. The CDR3 DNA reads TGTGCCAGCAGTTACTCGATGCCAACAACACAGGACTCTGGAAACACCATATATTTT. Amino acid sequence: CASSYSMPTTQDSGNTIYF.

This clonotype occurred a few times. A read error may produce the germline difference seen at one junction end. The chain combines TRBV7-7 with TRBJ2-5; the D gene is possibly TRBD2 (5 bases). This CDR3 region has 15 residues. Germline loops: CDR1 SSHAT, CDR2 FNYEAQ (reference sequence). This CDR3 reads CASSLARAVQETQYF. Here the CDR3 DNA reads TGTGCTAGCAGCTTAGCGAGAGCAGTACAAGAGACCCAGTACTTC.

The V gene is TRBV29-1, the J gene TRBJ2-2; TRBD1 agrees at 12 bases. V was clipped by 8 bases and J by 3 bases; unmatched bases: 7. The CDR3 has 15 residues. Germline V gene lookup returns CDR1 SQVTM and CDR2 ANQGSEA. CDR3 DNA: TGCAGCATCCCCGGGACAGGGGGCCACACCGGGGAGCTGTTTTTT. It codes for CSIPGTGGHTGELFF.

The CDR3 loop reads CASSRRNIQYF. CDR3 nucleotide sequence: TGTGCCAGCAGTAGGCGCAACATTCAGTACTTC. The chain uses TRBV2 and TRBJ2-4, with unresolved D. Germline V lookup: CDR1 SNHLY, CDR2 FYNNEI. Trimming cost V 5 bases and J 7 bases, with 6 bases left between them. This CDR3 contains 11 residues.

In its sample, this clonotype was seen many times. The CDR3 DNA is TGTGCCAGCAGATTTGACCAAAGCTCCTACAATGAGCAGTTCTTC. Translating gives CASRFDQSSYNEQFF. The chain links TRBV7-9 to TRBJ2-1; no firm D call. CDR3 length equals 15 residues. Germline V lookup: CDR1 SEHNR, CDR2 FQNEAQ (reference sequence). V lost 6 bases and J 0 bases, leaving 12 bases between the germline ends.

V and J are TRBV20-1 and TRBJ1-5; TRBD1 might be the D (5 bases). V lost 3 bases and J 2 bases, leaving 11 bases between the germline ends. Germline lookup yields CDR1 DFQATT and CDR2 SNEGSKA (reference sequence). The CDR3 length is 14 residues. The CDR3 loop is CSASPRVGNQPQHF. In nucleotides, the CDR3 is TGCAGTGCTAGTCCCAGGGTGGGCAATCAGCCCCAGCATTTT.

The CDR3 DNA reads as TGTGCCACCACCGCCTGGGACGACATTCAGTACTTC. This encodes CATTAWDDIQYF. This rearrangement joins TRBV24-1 to TRBJ2-4, with D possibly being TRBD1 or TRBD2 (5 bases each). Trimming stripped 8 bases from V and 8 bases from J, with 12 bases between. This CDR3 is built from 12 residues. CDR1 and CDR2 from the germline V gene are KGHDR and SFDVKD.

As regards this clonotype: Given a much more abundant clone one base away, this may be a read error. This chain uses TRBV7-6 with TRBJ2-2; D may be TRBD1 or TRBD2 (5 bases each). The CDR3 has 16 residues. Germline CDR1 SGHVS, CDR2 FNYEAQ. CDR3 bases: TGTGCCAGCAGCGGGCCCTTAGGGACGGACACCGGGGTGCTGTTTTTT. This codes for CASSGPLGTDTGVLFF.

J is TRBJ2-7 and V is TRBV7-6, with D possibly matching TRBD1 (6 bases). The length of the CDR3 is 14 residues. The V gene lost 5 bases and the J gene lost 3 bases, with 14 bases spanning the gap. Germline CDR1 reads SGHVS; CDR2 reads FNYEAQ. The DNA for the CDR3 is TGTGCCAGCAGCCGGCTGGGACAAATCTACGAGCAGTACTTC. As protein: CASSRLGQIYEQYF.

In its sample, this clonotype was seen a few times. The rearrangement joins TRBV12-3 or TRBV12-4 to TRBJ2-1, with 7 bases that match TRBD1. J lost 7 bases, V lost 5 bases, and 8 bases had no gene match. The CDR3 sequence is 14 residues long. The CDR3 DNA follows: TGTGCCAGCAGTCCCCGACAGGGAGAAAATGAGCAGTTCTTC. Encoded protein: CASSPRQGENEQFF.

This clonotype was seen more than once but under ten times. The chain has TRBV7-8 and TRBJ1-2; the D gene is possibly TRBD1 (6 bases). The CDR3 totals 17 residues. CDR1 is SGHVS and CDR2 is FQNEAQ in the germline V gene. Trimming removed 5 bases from V and 5 bases from J, with 24 bases in between. The CDR3 loop reads CASSPTGLTGYIYGYTF. In nucleotides, the CDR3 is TGTGCCAGCAGCCCGACAGGTTTGACCGGCTATATATATGGCTACACCTTC. Variable domain in full (rest from reference TRBV7-8 and TRBJ1-2): GAGVSQSPRYKVAKRGQDVALRCDPISGHVSLFWYQQALGQGPEFLTYFQNEAQLDKSGLPSDRFFAERPEGSVSTLKIQRTQQEDSAVYLCASSPTGLTGYIYGYTFGSGTRLTVV.

The chain is built from TRBV13 and TRBJ2-1; TRBD2 agrees at 7 bases. V shed 5 bases and J 4 bases; nucleotides not matched to a gene: 8. The CDR3 covers 15 residues. The germline V gene has CDR1 PRHDT and CDR2 FYEKMQ (reference sequence). In DNA form, the CDR3 reads TGTGCCAGCAGCCTCCCCCCGGGGGGTTACAATGAGCAGTTCTTC. Amino acid sequence: CASSLPPGGYNEQFF.

The J gene is TRBJ2-7, the V gene TRBV3-1; TRBD1 matches 7 bases. The V and J ends lost 4 bases and 2 bases, in that order; junction bases with no gene match: 11. This CDR3 has 16 residues. The germline CDR1 and CDR2 sequences are LGHDT and YNNKEL (reference sequence). CDR3 coding DNA: TGTGCCAGCAGCCCAGCCCGGGACAGCGCGGCCTACGAGCAGTACTTC. This translates into CASSPARDSAAYEQYF.